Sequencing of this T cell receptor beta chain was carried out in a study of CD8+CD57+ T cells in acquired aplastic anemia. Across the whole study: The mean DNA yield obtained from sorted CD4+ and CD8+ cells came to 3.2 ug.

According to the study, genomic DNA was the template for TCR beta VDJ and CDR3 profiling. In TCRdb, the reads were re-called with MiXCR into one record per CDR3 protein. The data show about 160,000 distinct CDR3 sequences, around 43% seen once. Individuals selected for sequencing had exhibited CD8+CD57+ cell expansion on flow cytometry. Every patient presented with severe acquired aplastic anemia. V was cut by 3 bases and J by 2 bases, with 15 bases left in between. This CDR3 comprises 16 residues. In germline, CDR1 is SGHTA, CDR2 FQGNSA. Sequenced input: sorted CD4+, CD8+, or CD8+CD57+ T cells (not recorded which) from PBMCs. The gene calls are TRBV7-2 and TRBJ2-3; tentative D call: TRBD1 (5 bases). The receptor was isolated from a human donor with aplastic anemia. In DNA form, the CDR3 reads TGTGCCAGCAGCTTTAGGGGCGTCGGTCCCACAGATACGCAGTATTTT. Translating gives CASSFRGVGPTDTQYF. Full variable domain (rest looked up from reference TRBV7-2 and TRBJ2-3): GAGVSQSPSNKVTEKGKDVELRCDPISGHTALYWYRQSLGQGLEFLIYFQGNSAPDKSGLPSDRFSAERTGGSVSTLTIQRTQQEDSAVYLCASSFRGVGPTDTQYFGPGTRLTVL.